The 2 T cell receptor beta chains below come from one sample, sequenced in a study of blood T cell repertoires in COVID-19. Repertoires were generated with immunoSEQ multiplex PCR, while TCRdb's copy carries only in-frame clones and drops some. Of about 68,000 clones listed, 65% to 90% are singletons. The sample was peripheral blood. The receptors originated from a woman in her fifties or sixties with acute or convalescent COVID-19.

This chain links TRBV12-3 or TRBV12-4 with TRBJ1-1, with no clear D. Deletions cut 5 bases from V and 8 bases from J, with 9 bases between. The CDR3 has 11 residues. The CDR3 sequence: CASSPNWEAFF. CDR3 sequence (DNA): TGTGCCAGCAGTCCAAACTGGGAAGCTTTCTTT.

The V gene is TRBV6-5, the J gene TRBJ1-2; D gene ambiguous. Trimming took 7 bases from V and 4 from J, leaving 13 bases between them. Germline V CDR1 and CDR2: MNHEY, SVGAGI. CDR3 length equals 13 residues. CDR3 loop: CASTAGPVYGYTF. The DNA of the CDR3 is TGTGCCAGCACCGCGGGCCCTGTCTATGGCTACACCTTC.